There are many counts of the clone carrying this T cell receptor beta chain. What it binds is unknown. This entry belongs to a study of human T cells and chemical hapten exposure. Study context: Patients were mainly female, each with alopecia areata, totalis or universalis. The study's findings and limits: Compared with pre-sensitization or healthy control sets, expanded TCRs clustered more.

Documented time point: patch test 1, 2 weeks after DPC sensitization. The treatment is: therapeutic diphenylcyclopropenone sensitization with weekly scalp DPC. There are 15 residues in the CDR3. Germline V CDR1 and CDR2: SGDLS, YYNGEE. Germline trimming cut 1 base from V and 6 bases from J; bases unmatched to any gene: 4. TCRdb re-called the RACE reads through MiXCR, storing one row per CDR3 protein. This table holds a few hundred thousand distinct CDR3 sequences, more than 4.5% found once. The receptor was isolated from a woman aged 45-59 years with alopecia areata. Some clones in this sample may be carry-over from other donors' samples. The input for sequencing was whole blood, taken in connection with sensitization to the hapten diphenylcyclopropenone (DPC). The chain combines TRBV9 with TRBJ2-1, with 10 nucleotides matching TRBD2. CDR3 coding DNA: TGTGCCAGCAGCGTAAGAGCGGGGGGGATCAATGAGCAGTTCTTC. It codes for CASSVRAGGINEQFF.